Shown below are 32 T cell receptor beta chains from a single sample sequenced in a study of blood T cell repertoires in COVID-19 (dated by TCRdb to the early 2020s). Libraries came from the immunoSEQ multiplex PCR assay. Drawn from immuneACCESS, this table holds only the in-frame rearrangements with V and J called that TCRdb kept. Clones are partly lost; checked studies trace under half to an unresolved V gene and leave the rest unexplained. The sample has 180,000 or so clones on record, under 90% of them singletons. Roughly 6.7% of the sample rests with the top ten. Specimen: peripheral blood. The receptors derive from a man between 40 and 49 years old with acute or convalescent COVID-19.

This chain links TRBV6-1 with TRBJ1-3, with D possibly TRBD1 on 6 matching bases. The ends were cut back, 4 bases at V and 0 bases at J, with 16 bases in the middle. This CDR3 has 17 amino acids. Germline V gene data show CDR1 as MNHNS and CDR2 as SASEGT. CDR3 residues: CASSARTVTHSGNTIYF. In nucleotides, the CDR3 is TGTGCCAGCAGTGCTAGGACAGTCACGCACTCTGGAAACACCATATATTTT.

The CDR3 here is CASSRGGLEQYF. DNA of the CDR3: TGTGCCAGCAGCCGGGGAGGTCTCGAGCAGTACTTC. This chain uses TRBV7-9 with TRBJ2-7; D possibly corresponds to TRBD2 (6 bases). This CDR3 is built from 12 residues. CDR1 is SEHNR and CDR2 is FQNEAQ in the germline V gene (reference sequence). With 5 bases removed from V and 6 bases from J, the gap between germline ends came to 11 bases.

This chain links TRBV2 with TRBJ2-7; 8 nucleotides agree with TRBD1. The CDR3 extends over 14 amino acids. CDR1 is SNHLY, CDR2 FYNNEI, per germline. V lost 6 bases and J lost 2; bases outside the gene matches: 6. This CDR3 is CASSRDRHTYEQYF. The CDR3 DNA sequence: TGTGCCAGCAGCCGGGACAGGCATACCTACGAGCAGTACTTC.

This chain connects TRBV3-1 (or the pseudogene TRBV3-2) to TRBJ1-2; possible D gene TRBD1, 5 bases. Between the trimmed V and J ends, which lost 1 base and 5 bases, there was a span of 11 bases. CDR3 length: 14 residues. The germline V gene has CDR1 LGHDT and CDR2 YNNKEL (reference sequence). The CDR3 DNA reads as TGTGCCAGCAGCCAAGTCGGGGGTAAATATGGCTACACCTTC. Translating it yields CASSQVGGKYGYTF.

V and J are TRBV5-1 and TRBJ2-5; TRBD2 is a possible D gene (6 bases). This CDR3 is 14 amino acids long. V was shortened by 0 bases and J by 2 bases, with 8 bases between the two germline ends. Germline values: CDR1 SGHRS, CDR2 YFSETQ. CDR3 region: CASSLEGRQETQYF. The CDR3 bases are TGCGCCAGCAGCTTGGAAGGGAGGCAAGAGACCCAGTACTTC.

The chain has TRBV9 and TRBJ2-1, with 7 bases aligning to TRBD2. V shed 0 bases and J 2 bases; nucleotides not matched to a gene: 2. CDR1 and CDR2 (germline): SGDLS, YYNGEE. CDR3 length: 15 amino acids. In DNA form, the CDR3 reads TGTGCCAGCAGCGTAGCGGGGGGTCCCTACAATGAGCAGTTCTTC. It codes for CASSVAGGPYNEQFF.

The rearrangement joins TRBV7-2 to TRBJ2-1; D is perhaps TRBD2 (5 bases). Between the trimmed V and J ends, which lost 5 bases and 4 bases, there was a span of 12 bases. The CDR3 contains 14 residues. Germline loops: CDR1 SGHTA, CDR2 FQGNSA. The CDR3 nucleotides are TGTGCCAGCAGCCCCCACGAGGGTTACAATGAGCAGTTCTTC. It specifies CASSPHEGYNEQFF.

The genes are TRBV7-2 and TRBJ2-1, with 8 bases aligning to TRBD2. Per the germline V gene, CDR1 is SGHTA and CDR2 is FQGNSA. This CDR3 contains 19 residues. V lost 0 bases to trimming and J lost 0 bases; unmatched junction nucleotides: 10. CDR3 in amino acids: CASSLAGRGVISSYNEQFF. The CDR3 DNA reads as TGTGCCAGCAGCTTAGCCGGGCGGGGGGTTATAAGCTCCTACAATGAGCAGTTCTTC.

This chain links TRBV29-1 with TRBJ1-2, with 8 bases fitting TRBD1. The CDR3 runs to 11 residues. Trimming at V came to 4 bases and at J to 5 bases, leaving 0 bases not matched to a gene. In germline, CDR1 is SQVTM, CDR2 ANQGSEA. CDR3 amino acids: CSVGTGYGYTF. The CDR3 nucleotides read TGCAGCGTTGGGACAGGGTATGGCTACACCTTC.

The chain couples TRBV5-6 to TRBJ2-7, with 11 bases matching TRBD1. Per germline, CDR1 SGHDT and CDR2 YYEEEE. The CDR3 consists of 17 residues. The trim removed 3 bases at V and 5 bases at J, leaving 13 bases unmatched. The CDR3, as DNA: TGTGCCAGCAGCTCACCGGGACAGGGGGTAGTCGGGGACGAGCAGTACTTC. Encoded protein: CASSSPGQGVVGDEQYF.

The rearrangement joins TRBV28 to TRBJ1-2, with D perhaps TRBD1 (6 bases). Trimming shortened V by 2 bases and J by 7 bases, and 17 bases separated the two germline ends. Germline CDR1 reads MDHEN; CDR2 reads SYDVKM. The CDR3 runs 15 residues. The CDR3 protein is CASSLDVRGAFGYTF. DNA for the CDR3: TGTGCCAGCAGTTTAGATGTCCGGGGGGCCTTTGGCTACACCTTC.

The V gene is TRBV5-1, the J gene TRBJ1-2; unclear D gene. The CDR3 runs to 15 residues. Germline lookup yields CDR1 SGHRS and CDR2 YFSETQ. Trimming took off 0 bases at V and 3 bases at J, with 12 bases between the two ends. The CDR3 sequence is CASSLDLTEYYGYTF. The CDR3 nucleotides are TGCGCCAGCAGCTTGGACCTTACAGAATACTATGGCTACACCTTC.

J is TRBJ1-2 and V is TRBV10-3; D unresolved. This CDR3 has 19 amino acids. Germline-derived CDR1 and CDR2 are ENHRY and SYGVKD. The V end lost 0 bases, the J end lost 6 bases, and 26 bases lay between the germline ends. The CDR3 loop reads CAISESMAFMSGISDGYTF. As DNA, the CDR3 is TGTGCCATCAGTGAGTCGATGGCATTCATGTCGGGGATTTCGGATGGCTACACCTTC.

V usage is TRBV11-2 and J usage is TRBJ1-2; D possibly corresponds to TRBD1 (6 bases). Germline-derived CDR1 and CDR2 are SGHAT and FQNNGV. Trimming took 5 bases from V and 5 from J, leaving 18 bases between them. This CDR3 spans 15 amino acids. The CDR3 nucleotides read TGTGCCAGCAGCGAGTACAGGGCTACCCCTTATGGCTACACCTTC. It is translated as CASSEYRATPYGYTF.

To note about this clone: At one end the junction does not follow the germline gene, possibly because of a read error. The chain joins TRBV6-2 or TRBV6-3 to TRBJ2-7, with TRBD1 as a possible D gene (6 bases). CDR1 MNHEY and CDR2 SVGEGT come from the germline V gene. CDR3 length equals 11 residues. CDR3 region: CASSSDRYALF. The CDR3 DNA reads TGTGCCAGCAGTTCCGACAGGTATGCGCTCTTC.

V usage is TRBV5-1 and J usage is TRBJ2-1; D remains unclear. The V gene lost 7 bases and the J gene lost 4 bases, with 12 bases spanning the gap. The germline gives CDR1 SGHRS, CDR2 YFSETQ. The CDR3 runs to 13 residues. The CDR3 here is CASSTLNYNEQFF. For the CDR3, the DNA is TGCGCCAGCTCTACGTTAAATTACAATGAGCAGTTCTTC.

This rearrangement joins TRBV5-1 to TRBJ2-5; possible D gene TRBD2, 6 bases. CDR3 length equals 15 residues. The V gene lost 0 bases and the J gene lost 5 bases, with 14 bases spanning the gap. Germline values: CDR1 SGHRS, CDR2 YFSETQ. Here the CDR3 reads CASSLVASVGETQYF. DNA for the CDR3: TGCGCCAGCAGCTTGGTGGCTAGCGTCGGGGAGACCCAGTACTTC.

V gene TRBV7-9 combines with J gene TRBJ1-5, with D maybe TRBD1 (6 bases). The CDR3 runs 16 residues. The germline V gene has CDR1 SEHNR and CDR2 FQNEAQ (reference sequence). Trimming pared 5 bases from V and 1 base from J, leaving 15 bases between. CDR3 region: CASSLQGGASNQPQHF. DNA of the CDR3: TGTGCCAGCAGCCTACAGGGAGGGGCGAGCAATCAGCCCCAGCATTTT.

The chain uses TRBV6-5 and TRBJ2-1, with D possibly matching TRBD1 (6 bases). The length of the CDR3 is 16 residues. From germline, CDR1 is MNHEY and CDR2 SVGAGI. Trimming removed 0 bases from V and 0 bases from J, with 9 bases in between. The CDR3 nucleotides read TGTGCCAGCAGTTACTCACAGGGTAGCTCCTACAATGAGCAGTTCTTC. This encodes CASSYSQGSSYNEQFF.

The chain combines TRBV9 with TRBJ2-1; D may be TRBD1 (6 bases). V was clipped by 2 bases and J by 9 bases, with 15 bases between them. Germline V gene sequence: CDR1 SGDLS, CDR2 YYNGEE. CDR3 length: 14 amino acids. In DNA form, the CDR3 reads TGTGCCAGCAGCGTCCGGGACATCGCGGGTGAGCAGTTCTTC. Its protein is CASSVRDIAGEQFF. Together with reference TRBV9 and TRBJ2-1, the CDR3 gives the full variable domain: DSGVTQTPKHLITATGQRVTLRCSPRSGDLSVYWYQQSLDQGLQFLIQYYNGEERAKGNILERFSAQQFPDLHSELNLSSLELGDSALYFCASSVRDIAGEQFFGPGTRLTVL.

J is TRBJ1-2 and V is TRBV5-4, with D hard to call. The CDR3 has 12 residues. Germline CDR1 is SGHNT and CDR2 is YYREEE (reference sequence). Trimming removed 3 bases at V and 3 bases at J, with 6 bases between. CDR3 nucleotides: TGTGCCAGCAGCTACGAGGACTATGGCTACACCTTC. Its translation is CASSYEDYGYTF.

About this clone itself: Distinct nucleotide sequences in the sample also encode this CDR3. The chain employs TRBV27 and TRBJ1-1; D uncertain. From germline, CDR1 is MNHEY and CDR2 SMNVEV (reference sequence). There are 13 residues in the CDR3. V lost 0 bases, J lost 1 base, and 3 bases lay in between. The CDR3 protein is CASSLSRNTEAFF. In DNA, the CDR3 is TGTGCCAGCAGTTTATCGAGGAACACTGAAGCTTTCTTT.

This clone showed up just once. The chain employs TRBV11-2 and TRBJ2-7; 8 bases match TRBD1. This CDR3 is 14 amino acids long. Germline lookup yields CDR1 SGHAT and CDR2 FQNNGV. The ends lost 5 bases at V and 3 bases at J; junction bases unmatched: 6. CDR3 sequence (DNA): TGTGCCAGCAGCCCAGGACAGGGAAACTACGAGCAGTACTTC. Translated: CASSPGQGNYEQYF.

V gene TRBV29-1 combines with J gene TRBJ1-2; TRBD1 matches at 7 bases. The CDR3 totals 14 residues. The germline gives CDR1 SQVTM, CDR2 ANQGSEA. V lost 2 bases, J lost 4 bases, and 7 bases stayed unmatched. The CDR3 spells CSVEPPGQLYGYTF. In DNA, the CDR3 is TGCAGCGTTGAACCTCCGGGACAGCTCTATGGCTACACCTTC.

This chain links TRBV6-4 with TRBJ2-3; unclear D gene. The CDR3 spans 12 residues. Per germline, CDR1 MRHNA and CDR2 SNTAGT. V was pared by 7 bases and J by 4 bases, with 9 bases between. CDR3 sequence: CASNPLADTQYF. CDR3 sequence (DNA): TGTGCCAGCAACCCTTTAGCAGATACGCAGTATTTT.

The chain employs TRBV25-1 and TRBJ2-1; 13 bases are shared with TRBD2. Germline assignment: CDR1 MGHDK and CDR2 SYGVNS. Germline trimming cut 11 bases from V and 5 bases from J; bases unmatched to any gene: 6. The CDR3 is 14 residues long. Here the CDR3 reads CASGGLAGNNEQFF. Written as DNA, the CDR3 is TGTGCCTCCGGGGGACTAGCGGGGAACAATGAGCAGTTCTTC.

In DNA form, the CDR3 reads TGCGCCAGCACCCCCGTCGGGGGACAAGAGACCCAGTACTTC. This gives the protein CASTPVGGQETQYF. The V call is TRBV5-1, the J call TRBJ2-5; weak D call: TRBD2 (6 bases). Germline CDR1 SGHRS, CDR2 YFSETQ. The CDR3 is 14 amino acids. Trimming removed 6 bases at V and 2 bases at J, with 14 bases between.

This clone has only one observation. The chain uses TRBV28 and TRBJ2-5; a weak D match, TRBD2 (7 bases). In germline, CDR1 is MDHEN, CDR2 SYDVKM. V was trimmed by 1 base and J by 4 bases, leaving 16 bases between them. The CDR3 contains 16 residues. The DNA for the CDR3 is TGTGCCAGCAGTTTATCGGCGGGGGCGGGGTTAGAGACCCAGTACTTC. Amino acids: CASSLSAGAGLETQYF.

This rearrangement joins TRBV25-1 to TRBJ2-5; tentatively, D is TRBD1 (6 bases). The CDR3 is made up of 14 amino acids. Germline CDR1 and CDR2: MGHDK and SYGVNS. Between the trimmed V and J ends, which lost 4 bases and 0 bases, there was a span of 9 bases. This CDR3 is CASSARTDQETQYF. CDR3 coding DNA: TGTGCCAGCAGTGCGCGGACAGACCAAGAGACCCAGTACTTC.

This sequence joins TRBV5-1 and TRBJ2-1, with 9 bases lining up with TRBD2. Germline CDR1 is SGHRS and CDR2 is YFSETQ. J was trimmed by 10 bases and V by 1 base; bases with no gene match: 6. The CDR3 extends over 14 amino acids. The CDR3 protein is CASSLLAGGHEQFF. The CDR3, as DNA: TGCGCCAGCAGCTTGCTGGCGGGGGGGCACGAGCAGTTCTTC.

This clone was recorded only once. At the DNA level, this CDR3 is encoded by other sequences in the same sample as well. This chain links TRBV9 with TRBJ1-1; D is unclear. Per the germline V gene, CDR1 is SGDLS and CDR2 is YYNGEE. Trimming stripped 0 bases from V and 0 bases from J, with 3 bases between. The CDR3 spans 13 residues. The CDR3 DNA reads TGTGCCAGCAGCGTAGCAGTGAACACTGAAGCTTTCTTT. It codes for CASSVAVNTEAFF.

The CDR3 region is CASSLVGGVIDTQYF. The CDR3 DNA follows: TGTGCCAGCAGCTTAGTGGGGGGGGTTATAGATACGCAGTATTTT. The rearrangement joins TRBV7-2 to TRBJ2-3; 7 bases are a match to TRBD2. The CDR3 covers 15 residues. The junction had 6 bases not matched to a gene; V was cut back by 1 base and J by 5 bases. Per the germline V gene, CDR1 is SGHTA and CDR2 is FQGNSA.